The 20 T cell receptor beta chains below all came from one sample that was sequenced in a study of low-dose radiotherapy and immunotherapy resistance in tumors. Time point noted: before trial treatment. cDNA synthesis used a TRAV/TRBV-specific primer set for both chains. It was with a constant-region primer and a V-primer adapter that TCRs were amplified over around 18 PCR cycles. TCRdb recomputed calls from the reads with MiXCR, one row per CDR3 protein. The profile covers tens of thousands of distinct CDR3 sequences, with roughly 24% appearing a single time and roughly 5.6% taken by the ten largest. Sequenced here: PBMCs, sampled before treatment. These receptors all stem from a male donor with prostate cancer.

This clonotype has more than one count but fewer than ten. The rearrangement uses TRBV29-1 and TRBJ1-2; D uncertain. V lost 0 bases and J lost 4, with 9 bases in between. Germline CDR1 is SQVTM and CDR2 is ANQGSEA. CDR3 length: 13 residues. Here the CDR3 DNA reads TGCAGCGTTGAAGACACAGTCTCCTATGGCTACACCTTC. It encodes CSVEDTVSYGYTF.

The CDR3 DNA reads as TGTGCCAGCTCATCCGTCCGGTTTGCGGGATCCGGGGAGCTGTTTTTT. This encodes CASSSVRFAGSGELFF. The chain links TRBV18 to TRBJ2-2; a possible D gene is TRBD2 (6 bases). V lost 5 bases to trimming and J lost 6 bases, with 19 bases between them. This CDR3 is built from 16 residues. Germline V gene lookup returns CDR1 KGHSH and CDR2 LQKENI.

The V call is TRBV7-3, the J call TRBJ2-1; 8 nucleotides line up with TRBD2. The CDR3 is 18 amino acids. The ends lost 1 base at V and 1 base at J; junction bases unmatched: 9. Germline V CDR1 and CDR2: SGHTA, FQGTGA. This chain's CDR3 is CASSLIGVAGSSYNEQFF. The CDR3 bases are TGTGCCAGCAGCTTAATTGGGGTAGCGGGAAGTTCCTACAATGAGCAGTTCTTC.

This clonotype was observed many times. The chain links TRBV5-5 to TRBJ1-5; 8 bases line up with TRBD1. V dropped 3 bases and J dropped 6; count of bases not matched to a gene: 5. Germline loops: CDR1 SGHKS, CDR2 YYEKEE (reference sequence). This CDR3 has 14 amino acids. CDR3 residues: CASSWIQGGQPQHF. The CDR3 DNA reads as TGTGCCAGCAGCTGGATACAGGGGGGTCAGCCCCAGCATTTT.

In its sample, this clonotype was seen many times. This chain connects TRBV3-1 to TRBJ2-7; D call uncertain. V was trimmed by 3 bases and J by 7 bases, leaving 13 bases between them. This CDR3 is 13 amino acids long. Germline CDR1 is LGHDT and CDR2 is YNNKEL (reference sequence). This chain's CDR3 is CASSQTHTGEQYF. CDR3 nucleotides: TGTGCCAGCAGCCAGACCCACACCGGGGAGCAGTACTTC.

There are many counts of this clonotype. The CDR3 sequence is CASRPNTRGYYNEQFF. The CDR3 DNA is TGTGCCAGCAGACCAAATACCAGGGGCTACTACAATGAGCAGTTCTTC. This chain uses TRBV6-2 or TRBV6-3 with TRBJ2-1; D possibly corresponds to TRBD1 (6 bases). This CDR3 region has 16 residues. V lost 6 bases to trimming and J lost 3 bases, with 18 bases between them. CDR1 and CDR2 from the germline V gene are MNHEY and SVGEGT.

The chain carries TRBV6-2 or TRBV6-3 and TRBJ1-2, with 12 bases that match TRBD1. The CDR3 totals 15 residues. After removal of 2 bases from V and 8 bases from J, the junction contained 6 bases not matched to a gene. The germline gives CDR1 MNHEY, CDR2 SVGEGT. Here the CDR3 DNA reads TGTGCCAGCAGTTACCTGGGACAGGGGGCTCACGGCTACACCTTC. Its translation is CASSYLGQGAHGYTF.

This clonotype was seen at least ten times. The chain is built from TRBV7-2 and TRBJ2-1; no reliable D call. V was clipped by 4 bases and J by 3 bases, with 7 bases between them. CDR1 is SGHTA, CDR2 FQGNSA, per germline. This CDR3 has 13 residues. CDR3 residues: CASSSLGYNEQFF. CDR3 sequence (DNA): TGTGCCAGCAGCTCCCTAGGCTACAATGAGCAGTTCTTC.

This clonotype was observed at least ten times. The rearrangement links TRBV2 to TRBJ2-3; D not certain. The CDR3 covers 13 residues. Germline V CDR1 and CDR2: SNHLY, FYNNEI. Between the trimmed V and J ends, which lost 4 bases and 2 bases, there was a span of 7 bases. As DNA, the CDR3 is TGTGCCAGCAGTGTGGCGACCACAGATACGCAGTATTTT. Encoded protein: CASSVATTDTQYF.

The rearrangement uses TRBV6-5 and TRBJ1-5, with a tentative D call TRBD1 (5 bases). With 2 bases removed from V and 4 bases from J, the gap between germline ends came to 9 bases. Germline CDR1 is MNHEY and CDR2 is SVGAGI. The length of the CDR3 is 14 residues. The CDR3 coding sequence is TGTGCCAGCAGTTACGGGGCGGGAAATCAGCCCCAGCATTTT. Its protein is CASSYGAGNQPQHF.

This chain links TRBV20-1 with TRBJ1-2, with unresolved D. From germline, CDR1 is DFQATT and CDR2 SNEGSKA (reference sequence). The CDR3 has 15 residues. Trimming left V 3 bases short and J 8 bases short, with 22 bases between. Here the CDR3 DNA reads TGCAGTGCTAGGACCTCATCCCACAGCGTTGGGGGCTACACCTTC. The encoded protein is CSARTSSHSVGGYTF.

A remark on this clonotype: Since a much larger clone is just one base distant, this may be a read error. The CDR3 reads CASSLRAPEYRLTGELFF. The CDR3 DNA sequence: TGTGCCAGCAGTTTGCGAGCCCCAGAGTATCGGTTGACCGGGGAGCTGTTTTTT. This chain uses TRBV27 with TRBJ2-2; D is uncertain. The CDR3 loop spans 18 amino acids. CDR1 MNHEY and CDR2 SMNVEV come from the germline V gene (reference sequence). V was pared by 3 bases and J by 5 bases, with 22 bases between.

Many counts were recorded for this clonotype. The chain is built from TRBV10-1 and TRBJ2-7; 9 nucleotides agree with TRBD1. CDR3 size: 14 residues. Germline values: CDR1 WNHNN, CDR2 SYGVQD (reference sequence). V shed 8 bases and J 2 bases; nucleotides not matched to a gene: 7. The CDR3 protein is CASGDRVPTYEQYF. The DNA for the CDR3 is TGCGCCAGCGGGGACAGGGTCCCTACCTACGAGCAGTACTTC.

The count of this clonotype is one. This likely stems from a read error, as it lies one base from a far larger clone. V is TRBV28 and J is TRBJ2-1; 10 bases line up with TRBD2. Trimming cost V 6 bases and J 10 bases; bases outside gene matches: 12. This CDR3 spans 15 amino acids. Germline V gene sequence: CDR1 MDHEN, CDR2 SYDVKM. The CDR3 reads CASSSPSGSGYEQFF. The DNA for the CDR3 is TGTGCCAGCAGCTCGCCTAGCGGGAGTGGATACGAGCAGTTCTTC.

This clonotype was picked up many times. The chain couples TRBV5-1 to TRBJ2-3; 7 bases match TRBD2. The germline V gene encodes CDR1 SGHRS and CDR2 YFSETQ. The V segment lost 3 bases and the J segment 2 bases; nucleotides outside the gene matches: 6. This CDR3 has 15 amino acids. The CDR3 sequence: CASSWAGADTDTQYF. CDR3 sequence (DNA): TGCGCCAGCAGCTGGGCGGGAGCCGACACAGATACGCAGTATTTT.

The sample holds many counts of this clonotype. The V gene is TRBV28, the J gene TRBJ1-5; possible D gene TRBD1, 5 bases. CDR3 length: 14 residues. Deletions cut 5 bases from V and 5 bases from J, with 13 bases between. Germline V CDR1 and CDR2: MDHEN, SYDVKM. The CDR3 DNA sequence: TGTGCCAGCAGTGCGAGACAGTCCTATCAGCCCCAGCATTTT. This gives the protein CASSARQSYQPQHF.

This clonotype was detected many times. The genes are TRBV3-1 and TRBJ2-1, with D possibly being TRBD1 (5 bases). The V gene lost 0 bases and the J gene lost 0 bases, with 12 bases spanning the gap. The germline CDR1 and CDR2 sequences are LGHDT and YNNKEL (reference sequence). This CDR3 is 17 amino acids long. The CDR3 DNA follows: TGTGCCAGCAGCCAAGAAGGGTGGGGCTCCTCCTACAATGAGCAGTTCTTC. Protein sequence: CASSQEGWGSSYNEQFF.

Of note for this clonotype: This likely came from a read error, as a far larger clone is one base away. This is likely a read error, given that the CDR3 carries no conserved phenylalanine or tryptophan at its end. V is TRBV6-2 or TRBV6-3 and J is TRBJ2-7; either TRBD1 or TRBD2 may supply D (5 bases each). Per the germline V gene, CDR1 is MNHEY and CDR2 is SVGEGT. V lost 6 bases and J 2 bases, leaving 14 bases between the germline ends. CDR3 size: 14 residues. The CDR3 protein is CASRSLEGTYEQYS. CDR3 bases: TGTGCCAGCAGGAGCCTCGAGGGGACCTACGAGCAGTACTCC.

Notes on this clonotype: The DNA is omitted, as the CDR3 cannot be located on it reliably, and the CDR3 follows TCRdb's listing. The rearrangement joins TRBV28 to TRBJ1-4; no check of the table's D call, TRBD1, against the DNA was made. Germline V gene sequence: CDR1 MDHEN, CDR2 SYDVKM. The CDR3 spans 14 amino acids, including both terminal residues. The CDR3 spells CASSPPFGAEKLFF.

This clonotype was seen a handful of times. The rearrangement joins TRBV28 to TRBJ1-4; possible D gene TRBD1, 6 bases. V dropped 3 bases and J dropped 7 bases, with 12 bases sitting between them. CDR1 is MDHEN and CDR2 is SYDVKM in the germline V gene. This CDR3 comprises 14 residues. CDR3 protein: CASSLPGGGEKLFF. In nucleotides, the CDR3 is TGTGCCAGCAGTTTGCCGGGGGGCGGTGAAAAACTGTTTTTT.